This T cell receptor (beta chain) was obtained from a study of radiotherapy plus CTLA-4 blockade in lung cancer. Study at large: For 15% to 20% of patients, objective responses occurred, and about 30% had disease control. General study findings and limits: After radiotherapy and ipilimumab, tumor-derived clones expanded in peripheral blood. It was early blood T cell clone dynamics, with interferon-beta, that reportedly best predicted response.

Here immunoSEQ multiplex PCR was the method, and the copy in TCRdb shows in-frame clones only, minus some. The repertoire holds 80,000 or so clones, with around 76% as singletons. The CDR3 length is 15 residues. A note on this clone: Its antigen is not known.

Chemo-refractory metastatic non-small-cell lung cancer patients underwent focal radiation alongside CTLA-4 blockade with ipilimumab. The receptor's source is a human donor with non-small cell lung cancer who had a partial response to radiotherapy plus ipilimumab. Some clones in this sample may be carry-over from other donors' samples. The source material was peripheral blood, sampled from a patient treated with radiotherapy plus ipilimumab. The rearrangement links TRBV21-1 to TRBJ2-5; the table names TRBD2, a call not compared with the DNA. TRBV21-1 is marked as a pseudogene. Written as DNA, the CDR3 is TGTGCCAGCAGCAAACTTCCGGGGTACCAAGAGACCCAGTACTTC. As protein: CASSKLPGYQETQYF.